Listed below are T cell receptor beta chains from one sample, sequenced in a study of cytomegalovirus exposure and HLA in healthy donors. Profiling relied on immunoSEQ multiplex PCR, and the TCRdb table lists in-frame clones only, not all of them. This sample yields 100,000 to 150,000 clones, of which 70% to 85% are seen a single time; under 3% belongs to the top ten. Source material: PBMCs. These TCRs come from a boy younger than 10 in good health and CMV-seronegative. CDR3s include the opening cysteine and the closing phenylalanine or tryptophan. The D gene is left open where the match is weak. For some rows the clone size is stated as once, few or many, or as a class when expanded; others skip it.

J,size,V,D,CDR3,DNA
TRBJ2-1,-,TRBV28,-,CASSPRVSSYNEQFF,TGTGCCAGCTCCCCCAGGGTTTCCTCTTACAATGAGCAGTTCTTC
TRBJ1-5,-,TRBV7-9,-,CASSRSGSSNQPQHF,TGTGCCAGCAGCCGATCAGGGTCGAGCAATCAGCCCCAGCATTTT
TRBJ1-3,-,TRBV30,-,CAWSVRGFGNTIYF,TGTGCCTGGAGTGTACGAGGATTTGGAAACACCATATATTTT
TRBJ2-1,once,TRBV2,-,CASPQASRKVDEQFF,TGTGCCAGCCCACAAGCCTCGCGGAAGGTAGATGAGCAGTTCTTC
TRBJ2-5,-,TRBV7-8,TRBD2,CASSLGGSSGRWWETQYF,TGTGCCAGCAGCTTAGGAGGGAGTAGCGGGAGGTGGTGGGAGACCCAGTACTTC
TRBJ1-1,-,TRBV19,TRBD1,CASSSRDRDGEAFF,TGTGCCAGTAGTTCCCGGGACAGGGATGGGGAAGCTTTCTTT
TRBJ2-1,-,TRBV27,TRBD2,CASSPGLAPNEQFF,TGTGCCAGCAGTCCCGGACTAGCTCCCAATGAGCAGTTCTTC
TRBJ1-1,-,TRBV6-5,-,CASSYNKGLRAFF,TGTGCCAGCAGTTATAATAAGGGACTACGGGCTTTCTTT
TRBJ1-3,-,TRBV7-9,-,CASSRDGYSGNTIYF,TGTGCCAGCAGCAGAGACGGTTACAGCGGAAACACCATATATTTT
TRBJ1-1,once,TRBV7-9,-,CSSSLVGQIMNTEAFF,TGTTCCAGCAGCTTAGTGGGCCAGATCATGAACACTGAAGCTTTCTTT
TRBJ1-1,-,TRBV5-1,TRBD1,CASSSGQGIAEAFF,TGCGCCAGCAGCTCGGGACAGGGGATAGCTGAAGCTTTCTTT
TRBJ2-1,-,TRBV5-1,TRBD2,CASSGTSGRAEPYNEQFF,TGCGCCAGCAGTGGGACTAGCGGGAGGGCCGAGCCATACAATGAGCAGTTCTTC
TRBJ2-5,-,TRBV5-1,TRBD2,CASSIGLAWETQYF,TGCGCCAGCAGCATCGGACTAGCCTGGGAGACCCAGTACTTC
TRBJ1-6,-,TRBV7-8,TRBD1,CASSPPQGATYNSPLHF,TGTGCCAGCAGCCCCCCCCAGGGGGCCACCTATAATTCACCCCTCCACTTT
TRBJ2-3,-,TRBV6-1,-,CASQLAGGGSDTQYF,TGTGCCAGCCAACTCGCTGGGGGAGGTTCAGATACGCAGTATTTT
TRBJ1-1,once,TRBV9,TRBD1,CASSAGGGGMNTEAFF,TGTGCCAGCAGCGCAGGGGGCGGCGGTATGAACACTGAAGCTTTCTTT